This T cell receptor beta chain emerged from a study of blood T cell repertoires in COVID-19. On the study more broadly: Some COVID-19 samples were acute and others convalescent; all came from the United States, Italy and Spain. Sources were T cells, B-cell-depleted T cells, or PBMCs; the material itself was cDNA or gDNA.

After removal of 4 bases from V and 6 bases from J, the junction contained 6 bases not matched to a gene. The CDR3 totals 14 residues. Germline loops: CDR1 SEHNR, CDR2 FQNEAQ (reference sequence). Authors' data handling: Quantification of nucleated cells was approximated via reference gene primer amplification. This table comes from immunoSEQ multiplex PCR, and its TCRdb copy is limited to in-frame clones, with some not included. V, J and clone size derive from that table, while D and trimming were established from the DNA sequence. The data contain approximately 140,000 clones, roughly 82% of them singletons.

Material: peripheral blood. This chain uses TRBV7-9 with TRBJ1-2; TRBD1 matches 9 bases. The receptor was isolated from a man in his sixties or seventies with acute or convalescent COVID-19. CDR3: CASSSGTGNDGYTF. Here the CDR3 DNA reads TGTGCCAGCAGCTCGGGGACAGGGAACGATGGCTACACCTTC.